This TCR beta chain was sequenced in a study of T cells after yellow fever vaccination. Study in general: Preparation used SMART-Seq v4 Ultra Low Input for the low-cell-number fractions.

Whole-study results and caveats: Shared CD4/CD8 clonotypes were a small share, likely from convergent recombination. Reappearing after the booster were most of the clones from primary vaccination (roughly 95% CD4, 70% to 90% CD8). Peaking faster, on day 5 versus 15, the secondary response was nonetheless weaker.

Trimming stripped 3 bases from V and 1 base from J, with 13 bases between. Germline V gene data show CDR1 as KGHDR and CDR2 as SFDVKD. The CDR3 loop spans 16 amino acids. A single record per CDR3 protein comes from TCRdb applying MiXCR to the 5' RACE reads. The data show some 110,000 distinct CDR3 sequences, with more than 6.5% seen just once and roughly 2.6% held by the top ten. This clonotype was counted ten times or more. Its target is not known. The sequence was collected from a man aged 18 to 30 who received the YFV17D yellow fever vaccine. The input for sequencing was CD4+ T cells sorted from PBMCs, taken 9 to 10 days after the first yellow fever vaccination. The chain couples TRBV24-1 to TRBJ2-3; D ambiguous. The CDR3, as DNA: TGTGCCACCAGTGATGACAAGACAACGCGCACAGATACGCAGTATTTT. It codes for CATSDDKTTRTDTQYF.